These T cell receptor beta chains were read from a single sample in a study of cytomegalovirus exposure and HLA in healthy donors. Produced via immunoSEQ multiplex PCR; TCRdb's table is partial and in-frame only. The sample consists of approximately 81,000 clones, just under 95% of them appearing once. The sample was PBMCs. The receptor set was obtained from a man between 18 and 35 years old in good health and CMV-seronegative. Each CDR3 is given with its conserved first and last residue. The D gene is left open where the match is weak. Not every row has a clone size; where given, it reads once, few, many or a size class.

CASSSTGGSEQYF	TGTGCCAGCAGTTCGACAGGGGGCAGCGAGCAGTACTTC	TRBJ2-7	TRBD1	.	TRBV6-6
CASSLASNTEAFF	TGCGCCAGCAGCTTGGCATCAAACACTGAAGCTTTCTTT	TRBJ1-1	.	once	TRBV5-1
CASSSSTGNYGYTF	TGTGCCAGCAGCTCCTCGACAGGGAACTATGGCTACACCTTC	TRBJ1-2	TRBD1	.	TRBV11-2
CASSQGQVSNQPQHF	TGTGCCAGCAGTCAGGGACAGGTTAGCAATCAGCCCCAGCATTTT	TRBJ1-5	TRBD1	.	TRBV2
CASSPPFSVYGYTF	TGTGCCAGCAGCCCTCCTTTTTCGGTGTATGGCTACACCTTC	TRBJ1-2	.	.	TRBV11-1
CSVGRQGWETQYF	TGCAGCGTGGGCCGACAGGGGTGGGAGACCCAGTACTTC	TRBJ2-5	TRBD1	few	TRBV29-1
CASSNPWSEQFF	TGTGCCAGCAGTAACCCCTGGAGTGAGCAGTTCTTC	TRBJ2-1	.	.	TRBV25-1
CASRGTSGGYNEQFF	TGTGCCAGCAGGGGTACTAGCGGGGGCTACAATGAGCAGTTCTTC	TRBJ2-1	TRBD2	.	TRBV5-4
CASSRDFVNANEQFF	TGTGCCAGCAGCCGGGACTTTGTCAACGCCAATGAGCAGTTCTTC	TRBJ2-1	.	.	TRBV7-3
CASSPQLGSGRALGETQYF	TGTGCCAGCAGCCCCCAATTGGGTAGCGGGAGGGCCTTGGGGGAGACCCAGTACTTC	TRBJ2-5	TRBD2	.	TRBV9
CASSYSGREPQHF	TGTGCCAGCAGTTACTCGGGCCGAGAGCCCCAGCATTTT	TRBJ1-5	.	once	TRBV6-5
CASSEPRRGEAFF	TGCGCCAGCAGTGAGCCCAGGCGGGGTGAAGCTTTCTTT	TRBJ1-1	.	.	TRBV10-1
CASSPASLRTNYGYTF	TGTGCCAGCAGTCCCGCGAGCCTTCGCACTAACTATGGCTACACCTTC	TRBJ1-2	.	.	TRBV27
CASSLGGQINQPQHF	TGCGCCAGCAGCTTGGGGGGACAGATAAATCAGCCCCAGCATTTT	TRBJ1-5	TRBD1	.	TRBV5-1
CASSPGIWGEKLFF	TGTGCCAGCAGCCCCGGGATTTGGGGTGAAAAACTGTTTTTT	TRBJ1-4	.	.	TRBV14
CASSQGLMQFF	TGCGCCAGCAGCCAAGGACTGATGCAGTTCTTC	TRBJ2-1	.	.	TRBV4-1
CASNGLNARGYTF	TGTGCCAGCAACGGGTTAAACGCGCGAGGCTACACCTTC	TRBJ1-2	.	.	TRBV6-1
CASSLTGGGMTNTGELFF	TGTGCCAGCAGCTTGACTGGTGGGGGGATGACTAACACCGGGGAGCTGTTTTTT	TRBJ2-2	.	.	TRBV5-4
CASSSTGTNQPQHF	TGTGCCAGCAGTAGCACAGGAACCAATCAGCCCCAGCATTTT	TRBJ1-5	.	.	TRBV6-1
CASSSGQGETQYF	TGCGCCAGCAGCTCCGGACAGGGAGAGACCCAGTACTTC	TRBJ2-5	TRBD1	.	TRBV5-1
CASSPRRGGETEAFF	TGTGCCAGCTCACCCCGGAGGGGGGGCGAGACTGAAGCTTTCTTT	TRBJ1-1	.	few	TRBV18
CASSVPGQIYNEQFF	TGTGCCAGCAGTGTCCCGGGACAGATTTACAATGAGCAGTTCTTC	TRBJ2-1	TRBD1	.	TRBV2
CASSQPTSGSYEQYF	TGCGCCAGCAGCCAACCCACTAGCGGGAGCTACGAGCAGTACTTC	TRBJ2-7	TRBD2	.	TRBV4-1
CASSFDRGGFEAFF	TGCGCCAGCAGTTTCGATAGGGGGGGCTTTGAAGCTTTCTTT	TRBJ1-1	.	.	TRBV10-2
CASSLYDLRTNEQFF	TGTGCCAGCAGCTTGTATGACCTCAGGACAAACGAGCAGTTCTTC	TRBJ2-1	.	.	TRBV11-2
CASSQVTIYNSPLHF	TGCGCCAGCAGCCAAGTTACTATTTATAATTCACCCCTCCACTTT	TRBJ1-6	.	.	TRBV4-1
CASRERGRSHEQYF	TGTGCCAGCAGGGAGAGGGGGCGCTCCCACGAGCAGTACTTC	TRBJ2-7	TRBD1	.	TRBV6-5
CASSKTSGGADTQYF	TGTGCCAGCAGCAAGACTAGCGGGGGGGCAGATACGCAGTATTTT	TRBJ2-3	TRBD2	few	TRBV6-4
CASSEGRGETQYF	TGTGCCAGCAGTGAAGGGAGAGGAGAGACCCAGTACTTC	TRBJ2-5	.	.	TRBV6-4
CASSLGGGSVDEQFF	TGTGCCAGCAGCTTAGGGGGGGGTTCGGTTGATGAGCAGTTCTTC	TRBJ2-1	TRBD2	.	TRBV11-3
CASSYSGGGGYTDTQYF	TGTGCCAGCAGCTATAGCGGAGGCGGGGGCTACACAGATACGCAGTATTTT	TRBJ2-3	.	.	TRBV7-6
CASSLFRGYEQYF	TGTGCCAGCAGCTTGTTTCGAGGGTACGAGCAGTACTTC	TRBJ2-7	.	.	TRBV5-6
CATSRDRGPNEKLFF	TGTGCCACCAGCAGAGATCGCGGCCCTAATGAAAAACTGTTTTTT	TRBJ1-4	.	few	TRBV15
CASSQTRQGGEQFF	TGCGCCAGCAGTCAGACCCGACAGGGGGGTGAGCAGTTCTTC	TRBJ2-1	TRBD1	.	TRBV4-1
CASSPGMYGYTF	TGTGCCAGCTCACCCGGGATGTATGGCTACACCTTC	TRBJ1-2	.	.	TRBV18
CASSGTANYGYTF	TGTGCCAGCAGTGGCACAGCTAACTATGGCTACACCTTC	TRBJ1-2	.	.	TRBV6-4
CASSPRTGRRTEAFF	TGTGCCAGCAGTCCAAGGACAGGGAGGCGGACTGAAGCTTTCTTT	TRBJ1-1	TRBD1	.	TRBV28